The 29 T cell receptor beta chains below come from one sample, sequenced in a study of shared clonotypes between healthy human individuals. TCRdb's copy holds only in-frame clones and misses some; the assay was immunoSEQ multiplex PCR. The profile shows roughly 500,000 clones, over 65% of them singletons. The specimen was PBMCs. The receptors were gathered from a woman between 40 and 50 years old in good health. Some clones in this sample may be carry-over from other donors' samples.

This clone was counted a few times. The V gene is TRBV7-2, the J gene TRBJ2-1; 9 nucleotides line up with TRBD2. Germline trimming cut 2 bases from V and 0 bases from J; bases unmatched to any gene: 11. Germline V gene lookup returns CDR1 SGHTA and CDR2 FQGNSA. The CDR3 covers 19 residues. The CDR3 loop is CASSLFQGLAFSSYNEQFF. The CDR3 DNA reads as TGTGCCAGCAGCTTATTTCAGGGACTAGCTTTTAGCTCCTACAATGAGCAGTTCTTC.

This rearrangement joins TRBV7-6 to TRBJ1-6; D unresolved. The CDR3 length is 16 residues. Germline lookup yields CDR1 SGHVS and CDR2 FNYEAQ. Trimming took 1 base from V and 4 from J, leaving 11 bases between them. The CDR3 coding sequence is TGTGCCAGCAGCTTAGGAACTATGGATTATAATTCACCCCTCCACTTT. Translated, it gives CASSLGTMDYNSPLHF.

Comments on this clone: Other DNA sequences in this specimen translate into the identical CDR3. The CDR3 sequence is CASSSTSGRYEQYF. In DNA form, the CDR3 reads TGTGCCAGCAGTTCTACTAGCGGACGCTACGAGCAGTACTTC. This sequence joins TRBV7-2 and TRBJ2-7, with TRBD2 matching over 8 bases. Germline CDR1 and CDR2: SGHTA and FQGNSA. This CDR3 is built from 14 residues. V lost 6 bases, J lost 3 bases, and 7 bases stayed unmatched.

V is TRBV7-9 and J is TRBJ1-2; 9 nucleotides line up with TRBD1. J lost 8 bases, V lost 0 bases, and 10 bases had no gene match. Per the germline V gene, CDR1 is SEHNR and CDR2 is FQNEAQ (reference sequence). CDR3 length: 16 residues. The CDR3 bases are TGTGCCAGCAGCTTAGCAGGGGGACAGGGCGTACAGGGCTACACCTTC. Translating gives CASSLAGGQGVQGYTF.

This clone turned up a few times. This chain joins TRBV27 and TRBJ2-6; 9 nucleotides align to TRBD1. J lost 0 bases, V lost 3 bases, and 9 bases had no gene match. This CDR3 has 19 amino acids. CDR1 is MNHEY, CDR2 SMNVEV, per germline (reference sequence). The CDR3 region is CASSFLVGQGSSGANVLTF. CDR3 nucleotides: TGTGCCAGCAGTTTCCTAGTAGGACAGGGGAGCTCTGGGGCCAACGTCCTGACTTTC.

This rearrangement joins TRBV2 to TRBJ2-1, with unresolved D. Germline V gene sequence: CDR1 SNHLY, CDR2 FYNNEI. V lost 1 base and J 0 bases, leaving 7 bases between the germline ends. The CDR3 runs 15 residues. The CDR3 spells CASSEGRSSYNEQFF. CDR3 coding DNA: TGTGCCAGCAGTGAAGGTAGGAGCTCCTACAATGAGCAGTTCTTC.

This clone was recorded only once. The CDR3 spells CASSLEALTGGAFF. The CDR3 nucleotides are TGTGCCAGCAGCTTGGAGGCTCTGACAGGGGGCGCTTTCTTT. The chain is built from TRBV5-4 and TRBJ1-1, with TRBD1 matching 10 bases. V trimming: 0 bases; J trimming: 11 bases; junction bases outside the gene matches: 7. The CDR3 totals 14 residues. The germline gives CDR1 SGHNT, CDR2 YYREEE (reference sequence). Full variable domain (outside the CDR3, taken from reference TRBV5-4 and TRBJ1-1): ETGVTQSPTHLIKTRGQQVTLRCSSQSGHNTVSWYQQALGQGPQFIFQYYREEENGRGNFPPRFSGLQFPNYSSELNVNALELDDSALYLCASSLEALTGGAFFGQGTRLTVV.

This clone showed up just once. This is likely a read error, given that the CDR3 carries no conserved phenylalanine or tryptophan at its end. It is unclear where the CDR3 begins or ends on the DNA, so no DNA is shown, and the CDR3 is as TCRdb lists it. The chain uses TRBV28 and TRBJ1-5; whether TRBD1, the table's D call, matches the DNA was not checked. 13 amino acids form the CDR3, both terminal residues included. Germline CDR1 MDHEN, CDR2 SYDVKM. The CDR3 reads CASSLSGTGRLES.

This chain joins TRBV28 and TRBJ2-7, with 7 bases aligning to TRBD2. CDR1 and CDR2 from the germline V gene are MDHEN and SYDVKM. J lost 2 bases, V lost 7 bases, and 5 bases had no gene match. This CDR3 is 13 amino acids long. CDR3 amino acids: CASTLSGAYEQYF. The DNA of the CDR3 is TGTGCCAGCACCCTGAGCGGGGCCTACGAGCAGTACTTC.

The sample holds one count of this clone. The chain links TRBV7-2 to TRBJ1-1, with TRBD1 as a possible D gene (5 bases). The germline V gene has CDR1 SGHTA and CDR2 FQGNSA. The CDR3 runs to 13 residues. V lost 1 base and J 10 bases, leaving 13 bases between the germline ends. The CDR3 sequence is CASSLGWGGRAFF. The DNA for the CDR3 is TGTGCCAGCAGCTTAGGGTGGGGGGGTCGAGCTTTCTTT.

V gene TRBV5-1 combines with J gene TRBJ2-3, with D possibly being TRBD2 (5 bases). The germline V gene has CDR1 SGHRS and CDR2 YFSETQ. CDR3 length: 14 residues. V lost 7 bases and J lost 1, with 13 bases in between. The CDR3, as DNA: TGCGCCAGCGGTGGGTCCGGGGGCACAGATACGCAGTATTTT. Residues: CASGGSGGTDTQYF.

The CDR3 sequence is CAIRTGPEGAQYF. The CDR3 DNA reads as TGTGCCATCAGGACAGGGCCGGAAGGGGCCCAGTACTTC. This chain links TRBV10-3 with TRBJ2-5, with 7 bases lining up with TRBD1. V shed 6 bases and J 9 bases; nucleotides not matched to a gene: 10. The germline V gene has CDR1 ENHRY and CDR2 SYGVKD. This CDR3 is 13 amino acids long.

The J gene is TRBJ2-1, the V gene TRBV7-3; 9 bases are shared with TRBD1. Looked up from germline, CDR1 is SGHTA and CDR2 is FQGTGA. This CDR3 comprises 15 residues. V gave up 2 bases and J gave up 6 bases; unmatched junction bases: 5. This CDR3 reads CASSLYGGQGNEQFF. CDR3 DNA sequence: TGTGCCAGCAGCTTATACGGGGGACAGGGCAATGAGCAGTTCTTC. The variable domain in full, completed from reference TRBV7-3 and TRBJ2-1, reads GAGVSQTPSNKVTEKGKYVELRCDPISGHTALYWYRQSLGQGPEFLIYFQGTGAADDSGLPNDRFFAVRPEGSVSTLKIQRTERGDSAVYLCASSLYGGQGNEQFFGPGTRLTVL.

The chain employs TRBV6-5 and TRBJ2-5, with TRBD2 as a possible D gene (6 bases). The germline CDR1 and CDR2 sequences are MNHEY and SVGAGI. This CDR3 spans 14 amino acids. Trimming cost V 0 bases and J 5 bases, with 10 bases left between them. CDR3: CASSYSTSGETQYF. The CDR3 coding sequence is TGTGCCAGCAGTTACTCGACTAGTGGGGAGACCCAGTACTTC.

This clone has a handful of counts. This rearrangement joins TRBV19 to TRBJ1-5, with D possibly being TRBD1 (5 bases). The V gene lost 0 bases and the J gene lost 6 bases, with 9 bases spanning the gap. Germline V lookup: CDR1 LNHDA, CDR2 SQIVND (reference sequence). The CDR3 consists of 14 residues. The CDR3 DNA follows: TGTGCCAGTAGTATAGAGGGGGGAGGTCAGCCCCAGCATTTT. As protein: CASSIEGGGQPQHF.

V gene TRBV14 combines with J gene TRBJ1-1; maybe TRBD1 (6 bases). V was cut by 4 bases and J by 1 base, with 7 bases left in between. Germline-derived CDR1 and CDR2 are SGHDN and FVKESK. The CDR3 is made up of 13 amino acids. The CDR3 region has the DNA TGTGCCAGCAGCCCACAGGGGAACACTGAAGCTTTCTTT. This sequence encodes CASSPQGNTEAFF.

Comment on this clone: A junction boundary mismatches the germline segment, possibly from a read error. The same CDR3 arises from other DNA sequences in this sample as well. The chain has TRBV6-4 and TRBJ2-2, with D hard to call. Germline V CDR1 and CDR2: MRHNA, SNTAGT. The CDR3 covers 13 residues. CDR3 residues: CAGSDTDTGELFF. The DNA of the CDR3 is TGTGCCGGCAGTGACACGGACACCGGGGAGCTGTTTTTT.

This clone was counted a single time. The genes are TRBV29-1 and TRBJ1-1; D gene uncertain. This CDR3 has 13 amino acids. V was cut by 4 bases and J by 4 bases, with 13 bases left in between. Germline CDR1 and CDR2: SQVTM and ANQGSEA. The CDR3 nucleotides read TGCAGCGTTGGAGGACTTTCGAGCACTGAAGCTTTCTTT. Amino acid sequence: CSVGGLSSTEAFF.

The sample holds many counts of this clone. The same CDR3 can be traced to other DNA sequences in this sample. The CDR3 is CAWSGTGNQPQHF. The CDR3 bases are TGTGCCTGGTCCGGGACAGGGAATCAGCCCCAGCATTTT. The chain carries TRBV30 and TRBJ1-5, with TRBD1 matching over 9 bases. Unmatched junction bases numbered 3, after V lost 5 bases and J lost 4 bases. CDR1 GTSNPN and CDR2 SVGIG come from the germline V gene (reference sequence). The CDR3 is 13 residues long.

The chain couples TRBV5-1 to TRBJ2-2; 8 positions match TRBD1. The CDR3 covers 17 residues. Per germline, CDR1 SGHRS and CDR2 YFSETQ. V lost 6 bases and J lost 4; bases outside the gene matches: 14. The CDR3 region is CASKAGRGPGGTGELFF. The CDR3 DNA reads TGCGCCAGCAAAGCTGGCAGGGGGCCCGGCGGCACCGGGGAGCTGTTTTTT.

The DNA of the CDR3 is TGTGCTAGTGGTCCAGGGGCGGCGGACACTGAAGCTTTCTTT. Translating gives CASGPGAADTEAFF. The V call is TRBV12-5, the J call TRBJ1-1; weak D call: TRBD1 (6 bases). This CDR3 is 14 amino acids long. The V end was cut by 5 bases, the J end by 3 bases, with 13 bases between. From germline, CDR1 is LGHNT and CDR2 FRNRAP. Full variable domain (rest looked up from reference TRBV12-5 and TRBJ1-1): DARVTQTPRHKVTEMGQEVTMRCQPILGHNTVFWYRQTMMQGLELLAYFRNRAPLDDSGMPKDRFSAEMPDATLATLKIQPSEPRDSAVYFCASGPGAADTEAFFGQGTRLTVV.

This chain uses TRBV10-3 with TRBJ2-1; D is perhaps TRBD1 or TRBD2 (5 bases each). V lost 4 bases, J lost 0 bases, and 10 bases lay in between. The CDR3 extends over 15 amino acids. Germline V gene lookup returns CDR1 ENHRY and CDR2 SYGVKD. For the CDR3, the DNA is TGTGCCATCAGTGCGGGGCCTGGCTCCTACAATGAGCAGTTCTTC. As protein: CAISAGPGSYNEQFF.

The rearrangement uses TRBV29-1 and TRBJ2-4; a possible D gene is TRBD2 (6 bases). Germline CDR1 and CDR2: SQVTM and ANQGSEA. CDR3 size: 11 residues. The V end lost 7 bases, the J end lost 5 bases, and 9 bases lay between the germline ends. The CDR3 bases are TGCAGCGCGGGAGATGAAAACATTCAGTACTTC. Encoded protein: CSAGDENIQYF.

There are a few counts of this clone. Other DNA sequences within the sample encode an identical CDR3. J is TRBJ2-3 and V is TRBV11-3; D is perhaps TRBD1 (6 bases). CDR1 and CDR2 from the germline V gene are SGHNT and YENEEA. This CDR3 is built from 14 residues. The germline V and J ends were trimmed by 3 bases and 2 bases, with 9 bases remaining between them. In DNA, the CDR3 is TGTGCCAGCAGCTTGGGGGCTTCCACAGATACGCAGTATTTT. Translation: CASSLGASTDTQYF.

Regarding this clone: A much larger clonotype is one base distant, so this may be a read error. The rearrangement uses TRBV29-1 and TRBJ2-7; 8 positions match TRBD2. Germline V gene sequence: CDR1 SQVTM, CDR2 ANQGSEA. The CDR3 contains 15 residues. The CDR3 region is CGVVHGSGRAGEQYF. The CDR3 nucleotides are TGCGGCGTTGTGCATGGTTCCGGGAGGGCCGGCGAGCAGTACTTC.

In the case of this clone: The sample contains more than one DNA sequence encoding this CDR3. The CDR3 region has the DNA TGCGCCAGCAGCTTCGGACAGGGAAACACCATATATTTT. It encodes CASSFGQGNTIYF. The V and J genes are TRBV5-1 and TRBJ1-3; maybe TRBD1 (6 bases). Germline V gene data show CDR1 as SGHRS and CDR2 as YFSETQ. The CDR3 totals 13 residues. Deletions cut 2 bases from V and 4 bases from J, with 7 bases between. Full variable domain (rest looked up from reference TRBV5-1 and TRBJ1-3): KAGVTQTPRYLIKTRGQQVTLSCSPISGHRSVSWYQQTPGQGLQFLFEYFSETQRNKGNFPGRFSGRQFSNSRSEMNVSTLELGDSALYLCASSFGQGNTIYFGEGSWLTVV.

This clone has just one count. The gene calls are TRBV7-9 and TRBJ2-1; tentative D call: TRBD1 (7 bases). V lost 1 base and J lost 4, with 17 bases in between. Germline lookup yields CDR1 SEHNR and CDR2 FQNEAQ (reference sequence). The CDR3 contains 17 residues. The CDR3: CASSLGPGGPKYNEQFF. CDR3 nucleotide sequence: TGTGCCAGCAGCTTAGGACCAGGGGGGCCCAAATACAATGAGCAGTTCTTC.

This chain connects TRBV5-1 to TRBJ2-7, with TRBD1 identical over 11 bases. The germline gives CDR1 SGHRS, CDR2 YFSETQ. The CDR3 runs 16 residues. The V gene end was trimmed by 3 bases and the J gene end by 2 bases; junction bases not matched to a gene: 7. CDR3 bases: TGCGCCAGCAGCTCAAGGCCGGGACAGGGGGCCTACGAGCAGTACTTC. The encoded protein is CASSSRPGQGAYEQYF.

V gene TRBV4-2 combines with J gene TRBJ2-1; possible D gene TRBD2, 6 bases. Deletions cut 1 base from V and 4 bases from J, with 11 bases between. This CDR3 region has 15 residues. Looked up from germline, CDR1 is LGHNA and CDR2 is YNFKEQ. Written as DNA, the CDR3 is TGTGCCAGCAGCCAAGGAATAGCGGAGTACAATGAGCAGTTCTTC. Its translation is CASSQGIAEYNEQFF.